The clone carrying this T cell receptor (beta chain) was seen once. This sample is part of a study of blood T cell repertoires in COVID-19. Study-wide background: Sites in the United States, Italy and Spain provided acute and convalescent COVID-19 samples. T cells, B-cell-depleted T cells, or PBMCs provided the cDNA or gDNA that served as material.

Produced via immunoSEQ multiplex PCR; TCRdb's table is partial and in-frame only. The table has about 93,000 clones, roughly 90% seen once. The CDR3 runs to 16 residues. Trimming took 0 bases from V and 4 from J; bases not matched to a gene: 6. Germline lookup yields CDR1 SGHVS and CDR2 FQNEAQ. The TCR was taken from a human donor with active COVID-19. The donor label of this sample is uncertain. Specimen: peripheral blood. The chain employs TRBV7-8 and TRBJ1-2; 9 nucleotides line up with TRBD1. In DNA, the CDR3 is TGTGCCAGCAGCTTAGCGGGGACAGGGCTAGGCTATGGCTACACCTTC. It encodes CASSLAGTGLGYGYTF.